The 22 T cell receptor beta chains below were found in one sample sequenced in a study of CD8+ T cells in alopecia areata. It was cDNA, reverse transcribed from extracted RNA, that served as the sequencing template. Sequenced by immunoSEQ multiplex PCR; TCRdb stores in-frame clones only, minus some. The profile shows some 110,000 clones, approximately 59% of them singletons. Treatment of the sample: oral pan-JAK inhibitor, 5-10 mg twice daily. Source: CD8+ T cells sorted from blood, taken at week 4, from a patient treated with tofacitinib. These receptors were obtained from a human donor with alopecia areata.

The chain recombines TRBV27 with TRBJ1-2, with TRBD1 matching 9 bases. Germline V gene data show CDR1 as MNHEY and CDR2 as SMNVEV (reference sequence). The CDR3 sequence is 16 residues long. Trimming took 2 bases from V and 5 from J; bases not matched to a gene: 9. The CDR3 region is CASSLTSGQGRYGYTF. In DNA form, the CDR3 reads TGTGCCAGCAGTTTAACCTCAGGACAGGGGAGATATGGCTACACCTTC.

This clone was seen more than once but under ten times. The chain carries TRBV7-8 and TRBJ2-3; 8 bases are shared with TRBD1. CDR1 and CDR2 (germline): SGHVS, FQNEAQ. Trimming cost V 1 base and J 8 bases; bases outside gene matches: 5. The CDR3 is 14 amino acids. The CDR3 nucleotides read TGTGCCAGCAGCTTAGAAGGACAGGGAGGTACGCAGTATTTT. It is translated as CASSLEGQGGTQYF.

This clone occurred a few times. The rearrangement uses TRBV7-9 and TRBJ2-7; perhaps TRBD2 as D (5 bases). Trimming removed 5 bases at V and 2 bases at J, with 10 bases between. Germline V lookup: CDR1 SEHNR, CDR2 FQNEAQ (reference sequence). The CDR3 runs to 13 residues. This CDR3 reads CASSPAGTYEQYF. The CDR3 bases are TGTGCCAGCAGCCCGGCGGGCACCTACGAGCAGTACTTC.

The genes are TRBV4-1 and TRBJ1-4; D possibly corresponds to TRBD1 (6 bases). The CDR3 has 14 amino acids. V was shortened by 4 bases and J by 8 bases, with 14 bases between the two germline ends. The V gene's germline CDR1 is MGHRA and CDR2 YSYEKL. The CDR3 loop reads CASSPGSGDEKLFF. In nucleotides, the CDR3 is TGCGCCAGCAGCCCGGGGTCAGGGGACGAAAAACTGTTTTTT.

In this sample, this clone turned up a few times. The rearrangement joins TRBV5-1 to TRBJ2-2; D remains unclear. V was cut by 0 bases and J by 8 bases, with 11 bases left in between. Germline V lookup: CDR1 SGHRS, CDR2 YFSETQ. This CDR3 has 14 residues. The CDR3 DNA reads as TGCGCCAGCAGCTTGGAAACCGGATTAGGGGAGCTGTTTTTT. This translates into CASSLETGLGELFF.

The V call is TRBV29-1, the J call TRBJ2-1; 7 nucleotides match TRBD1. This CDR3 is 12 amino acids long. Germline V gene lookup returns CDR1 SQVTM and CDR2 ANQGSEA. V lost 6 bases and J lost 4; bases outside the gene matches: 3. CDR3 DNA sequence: TGCAGCGTCCGGGACAGATACAATGAGCAGTTCTTC. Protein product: CSVRDRYNEQFF.

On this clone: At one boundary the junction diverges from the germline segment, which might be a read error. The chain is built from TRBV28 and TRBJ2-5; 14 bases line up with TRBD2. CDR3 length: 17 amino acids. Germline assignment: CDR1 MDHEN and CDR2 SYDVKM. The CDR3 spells CASSTMTSGGAEETQHF. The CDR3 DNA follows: TGTGCCAGCAGTACCATGACTAGCGGGGGGGCCGAGGAGACCCAGCACTTC.

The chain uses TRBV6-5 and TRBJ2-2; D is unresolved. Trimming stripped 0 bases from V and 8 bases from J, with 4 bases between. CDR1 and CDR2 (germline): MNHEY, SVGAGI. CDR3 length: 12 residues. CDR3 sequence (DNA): TGTGCCAGCAGTTACTCGACTGGGGAGCTGTTTTTT. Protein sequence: CASSYSTGELFF.

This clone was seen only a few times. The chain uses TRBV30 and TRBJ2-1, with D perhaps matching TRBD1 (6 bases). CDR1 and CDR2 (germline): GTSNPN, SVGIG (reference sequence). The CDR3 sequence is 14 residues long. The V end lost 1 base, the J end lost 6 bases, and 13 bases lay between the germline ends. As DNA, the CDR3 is TGTGCCTGGAGTGAACAGGGTGCGGGCAATGAGCAGTTCTTC. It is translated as CAWSEQGAGNEQFF.

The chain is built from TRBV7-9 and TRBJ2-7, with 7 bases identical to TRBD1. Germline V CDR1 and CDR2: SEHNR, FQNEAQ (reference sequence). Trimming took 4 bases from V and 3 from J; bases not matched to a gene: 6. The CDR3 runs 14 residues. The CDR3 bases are TGTGCCAGCAGCTCAACCGGGACAGACTACGAGCAGTACTTC. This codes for CASSSTGTDYEQYF.

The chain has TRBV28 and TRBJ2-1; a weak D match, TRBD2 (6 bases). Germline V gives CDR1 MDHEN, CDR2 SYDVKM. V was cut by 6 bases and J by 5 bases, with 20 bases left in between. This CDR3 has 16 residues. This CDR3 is CASSSSGPEGNNEQFF. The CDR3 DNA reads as TGTGCCAGCAGCTCCTCCGGGCCGGAGGGAAACAATGAGCAGTTCTTC.

CDR3 nucleotide sequence: TGTGCCAGCAGTGTTGGCCCCTCCATGCCCCTCCACTTT. Translating it yields CASSVGPSMPLHF. V gene TRBV2 combines with J gene TRBJ1-6; D not resolved. CDR1 and CDR2 from the germline V gene are SNHLY and FYNNEI. This CDR3 is built from 13 residues. Deletions cut 4 bases from V and 13 bases from J, with 14 bases between.

The CDR3 bases are TGTGCCAGTAGTCCTACAAAAACAGGGGGCGCGACCTACGAGCAGTACTTC. Translated, it gives CASSPTKTGGATYEQYF. The chain recombines TRBV19 with TRBJ2-7; 9 positions match TRBD1. CDR3 length: 17 amino acids. V lost 5 bases and J lost 2; bases outside the gene matches: 13. Germline CDR1 and CDR2: LNHDA and SQIVND (reference sequence).

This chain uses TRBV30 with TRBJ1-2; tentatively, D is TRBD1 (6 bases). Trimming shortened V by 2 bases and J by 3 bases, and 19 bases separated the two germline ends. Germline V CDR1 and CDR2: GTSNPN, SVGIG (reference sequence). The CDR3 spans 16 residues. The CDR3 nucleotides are TGTGCCTGGAGTACCGACTTTGGGGGGGCGGACTATGGCTACACCTTC. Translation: CAWSTDFGGADYGYTF.

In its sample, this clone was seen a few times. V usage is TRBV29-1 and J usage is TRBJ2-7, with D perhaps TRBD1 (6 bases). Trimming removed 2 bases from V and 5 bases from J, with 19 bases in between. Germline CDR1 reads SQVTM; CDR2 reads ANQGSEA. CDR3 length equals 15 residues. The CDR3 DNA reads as TGCAGCGTTGAAAAAGCCCAGGGGACCCCTGACGAGCAGTACTTC. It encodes CSVEKAQGTPDEQYF.

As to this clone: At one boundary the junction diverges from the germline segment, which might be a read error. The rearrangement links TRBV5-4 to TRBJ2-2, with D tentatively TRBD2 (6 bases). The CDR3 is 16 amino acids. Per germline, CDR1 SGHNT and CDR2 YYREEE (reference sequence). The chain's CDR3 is CASSQSPTRGTGELFF. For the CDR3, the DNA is TGCGCCAGCAGCCAATCACCGACTAGGGGCACCGGGGAGCTGTTTTTT.

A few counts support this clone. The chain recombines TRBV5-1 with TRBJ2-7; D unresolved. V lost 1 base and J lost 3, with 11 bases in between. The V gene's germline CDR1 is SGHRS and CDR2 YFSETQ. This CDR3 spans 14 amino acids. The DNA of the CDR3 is TGCGCCAGCAGCTTGTCGCCTAGTATCTACGAGCAGTACTTC. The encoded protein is CASSLSPSIYEQYF.

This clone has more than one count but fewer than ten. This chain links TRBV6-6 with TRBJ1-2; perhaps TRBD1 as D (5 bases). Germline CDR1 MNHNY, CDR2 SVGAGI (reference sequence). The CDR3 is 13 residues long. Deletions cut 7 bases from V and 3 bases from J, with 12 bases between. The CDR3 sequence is CASNPGMDYGYTF. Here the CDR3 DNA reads TGTGCCAGCAATCCAGGGATGGACTATGGCTACACCTTC.

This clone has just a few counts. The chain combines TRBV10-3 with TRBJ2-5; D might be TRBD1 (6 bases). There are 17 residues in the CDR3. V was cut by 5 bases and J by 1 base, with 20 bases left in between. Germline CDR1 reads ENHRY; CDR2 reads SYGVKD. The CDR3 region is CAISSTLPGQSQETQYF. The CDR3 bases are TGTGCCATCAGTTCTACTCTTCCGGGACAATCCCAAGAGACCCAGTACTTC.

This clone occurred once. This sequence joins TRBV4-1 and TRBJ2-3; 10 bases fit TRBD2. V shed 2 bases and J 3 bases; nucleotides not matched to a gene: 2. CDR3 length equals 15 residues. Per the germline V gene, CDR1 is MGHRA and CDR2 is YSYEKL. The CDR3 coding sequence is TGCGCCAGCAGCCAAAGCGGGGGGGCGACAGATACGCAGTATTTT. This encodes CASSQSGGATDTQYF.

CDR3 sequence reads: CASSGRGSTDTQYF. The CDR3 nucleotides are TGTGCCAGCAGCGGCAGGGGGAGCACAGATACGCAGTATTTT. V usage is TRBV9 and J usage is TRBJ2-3, with 7 nucleotides matching TRBD1. V shed 3 bases and J 0 bases; nucleotides not matched to a gene: 1. Germline V gives CDR1 SGDLS, CDR2 YYNGEE. The CDR3 runs to 14 residues.

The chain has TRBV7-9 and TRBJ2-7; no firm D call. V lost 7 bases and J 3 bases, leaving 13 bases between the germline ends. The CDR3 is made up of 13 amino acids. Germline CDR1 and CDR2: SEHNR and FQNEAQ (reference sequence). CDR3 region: CASINDLNYEQYF. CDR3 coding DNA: TGTGCCAGCATCAATGACCTAAACTACGAGCAGTACTTC.